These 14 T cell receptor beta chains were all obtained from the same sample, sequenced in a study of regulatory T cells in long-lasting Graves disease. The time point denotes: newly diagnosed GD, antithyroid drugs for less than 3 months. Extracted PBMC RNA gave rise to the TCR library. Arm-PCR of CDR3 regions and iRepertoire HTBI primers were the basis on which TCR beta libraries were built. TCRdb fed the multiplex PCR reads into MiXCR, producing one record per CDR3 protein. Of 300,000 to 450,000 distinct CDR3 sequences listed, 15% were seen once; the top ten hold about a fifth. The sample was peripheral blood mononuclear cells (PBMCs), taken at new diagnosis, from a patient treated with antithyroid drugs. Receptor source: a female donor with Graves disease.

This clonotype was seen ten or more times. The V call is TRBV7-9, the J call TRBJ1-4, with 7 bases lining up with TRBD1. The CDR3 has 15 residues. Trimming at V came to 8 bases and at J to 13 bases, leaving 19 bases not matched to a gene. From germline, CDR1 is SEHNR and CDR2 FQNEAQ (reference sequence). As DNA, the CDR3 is TGTGCCAGCGGCAATGAGGGACAGCACCAAATACGACTGTTTTTT. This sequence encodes CASGNEGQHQIRLFF.

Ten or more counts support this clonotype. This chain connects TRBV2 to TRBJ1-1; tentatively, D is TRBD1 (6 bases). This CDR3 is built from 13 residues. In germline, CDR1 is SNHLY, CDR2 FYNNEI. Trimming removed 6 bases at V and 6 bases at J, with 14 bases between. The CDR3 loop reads CASRGGGAAEAFF. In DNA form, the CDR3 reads TGTGCCAGCAGAGGGGGAGGGGCGGCTGAAGCTTTCTTT.

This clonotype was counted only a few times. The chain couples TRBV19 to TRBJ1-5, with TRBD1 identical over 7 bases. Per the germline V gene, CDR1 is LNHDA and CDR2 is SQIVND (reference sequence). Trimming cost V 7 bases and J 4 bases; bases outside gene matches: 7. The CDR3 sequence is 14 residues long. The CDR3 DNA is TGTGCCAGTATGAACAGGGGTTTGAATCAGCCCCAGCATTTT. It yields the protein CASMNRGLNQPQHF.

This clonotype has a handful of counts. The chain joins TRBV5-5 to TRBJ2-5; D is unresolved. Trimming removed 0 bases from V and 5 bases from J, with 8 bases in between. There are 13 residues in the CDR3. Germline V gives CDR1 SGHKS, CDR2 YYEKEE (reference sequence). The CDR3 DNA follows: TGTGCCAGCAGCTTGGGACATTGGGAGACCCAGTACTTC. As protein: CASSLGHWETQYF.

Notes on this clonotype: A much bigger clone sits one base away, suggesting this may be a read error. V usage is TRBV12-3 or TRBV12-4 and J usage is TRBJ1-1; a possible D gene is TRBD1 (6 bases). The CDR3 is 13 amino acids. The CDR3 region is CASSGYQGTEALF. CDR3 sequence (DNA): TGTGCCAGCAGTGGCTACCAGGGGACTGAAGCTCTCTTT.

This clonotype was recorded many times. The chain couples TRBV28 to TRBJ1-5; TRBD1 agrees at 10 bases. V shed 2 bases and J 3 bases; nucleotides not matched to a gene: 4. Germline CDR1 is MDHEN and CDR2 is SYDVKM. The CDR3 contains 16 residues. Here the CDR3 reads CASSLTGTGANQPQHF. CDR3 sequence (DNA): TGTGCCAGCAGTTTAACCGGGACAGGGGCCAATCAGCCCCAGCATTTT.

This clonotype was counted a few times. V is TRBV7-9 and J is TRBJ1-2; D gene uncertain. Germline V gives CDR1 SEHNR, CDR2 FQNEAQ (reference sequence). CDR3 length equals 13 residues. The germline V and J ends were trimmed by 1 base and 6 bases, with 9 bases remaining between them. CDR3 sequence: CASSLGTKNGYTF. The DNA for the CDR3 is TGTGCCAGCAGCTTAGGGACCAAGAATGGCTACACCTTC.

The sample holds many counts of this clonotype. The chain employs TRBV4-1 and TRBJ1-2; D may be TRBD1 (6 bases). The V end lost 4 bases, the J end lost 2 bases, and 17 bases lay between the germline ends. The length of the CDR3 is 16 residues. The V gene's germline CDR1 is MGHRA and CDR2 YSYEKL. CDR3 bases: TGCGCCAGCAGCCCAACCCAAGGGGGTGGCAACTATGGCTACACCTTC. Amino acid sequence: CASSPTQGGGNYGYTF.

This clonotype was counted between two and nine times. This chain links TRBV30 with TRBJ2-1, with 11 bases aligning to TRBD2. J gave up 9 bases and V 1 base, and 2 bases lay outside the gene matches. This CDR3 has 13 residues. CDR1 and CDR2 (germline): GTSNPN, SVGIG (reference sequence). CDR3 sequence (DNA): TGTGCCTGGAGTGATCTAGCGGGAGGTGAGCAGTTCTTC. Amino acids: CAWSDLAGGEQFF.

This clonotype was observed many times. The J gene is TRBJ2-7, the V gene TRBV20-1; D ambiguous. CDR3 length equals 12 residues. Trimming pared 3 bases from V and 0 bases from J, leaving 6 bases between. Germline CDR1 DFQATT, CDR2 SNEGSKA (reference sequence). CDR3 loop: CSARDHSYEQYF. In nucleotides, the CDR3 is TGCAGTGCTAGGGACCACTCCTACGAGCAGTACTTC.

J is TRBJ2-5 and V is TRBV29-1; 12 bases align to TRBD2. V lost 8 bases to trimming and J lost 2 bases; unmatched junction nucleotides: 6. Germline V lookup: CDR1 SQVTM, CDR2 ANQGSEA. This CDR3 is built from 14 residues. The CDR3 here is CSSGLAGIQETQYF. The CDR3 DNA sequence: TGCAGCTCCGGACTAGCGGGAATACAAGAGACCCAGTACTTC.

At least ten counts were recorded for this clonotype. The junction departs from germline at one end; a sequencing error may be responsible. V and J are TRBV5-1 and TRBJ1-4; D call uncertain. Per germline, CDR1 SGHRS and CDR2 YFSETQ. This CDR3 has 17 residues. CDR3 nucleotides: TGTGCCAGCAGCTTGGGTCTTACGGAGACCTTGGGGGAAAAACTGTTTTTT. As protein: CASSLGLTETLGEKLFF.

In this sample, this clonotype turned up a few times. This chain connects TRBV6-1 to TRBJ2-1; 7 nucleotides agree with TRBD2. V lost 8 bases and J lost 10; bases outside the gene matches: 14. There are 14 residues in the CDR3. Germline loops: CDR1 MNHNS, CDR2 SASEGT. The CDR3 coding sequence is TGTGCCAGCGGTCATAGGGAGGGGTGGGACGAGCAGTTCTTC. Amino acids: CASGHREGWDEQFF.

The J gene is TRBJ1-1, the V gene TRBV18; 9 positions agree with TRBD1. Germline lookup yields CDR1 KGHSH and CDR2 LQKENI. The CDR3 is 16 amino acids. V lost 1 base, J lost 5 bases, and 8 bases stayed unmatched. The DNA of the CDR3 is TGTGCCAGCTCACCACTGCTAGGACAGGGGAAAACTGAAGCTTTCTTT. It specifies CASSPLLGQGKTEAFF.